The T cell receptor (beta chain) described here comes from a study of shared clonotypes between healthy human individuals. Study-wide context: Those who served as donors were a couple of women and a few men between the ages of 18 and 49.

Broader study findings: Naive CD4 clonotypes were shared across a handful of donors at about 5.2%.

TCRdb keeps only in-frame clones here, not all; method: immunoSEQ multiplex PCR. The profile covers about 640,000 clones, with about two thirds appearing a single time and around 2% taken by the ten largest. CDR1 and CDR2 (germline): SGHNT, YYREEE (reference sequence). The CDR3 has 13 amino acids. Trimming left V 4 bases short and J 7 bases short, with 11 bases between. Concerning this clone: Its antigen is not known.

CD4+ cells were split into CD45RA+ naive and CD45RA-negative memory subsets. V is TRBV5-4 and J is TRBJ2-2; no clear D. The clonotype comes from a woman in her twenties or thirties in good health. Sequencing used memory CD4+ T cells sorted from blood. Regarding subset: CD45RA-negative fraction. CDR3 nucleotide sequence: TGTGCCAGCAGCGGGGTGGGGATCGGGGAGCTGTTTTTT. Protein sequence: CASSGVGIGELFF.